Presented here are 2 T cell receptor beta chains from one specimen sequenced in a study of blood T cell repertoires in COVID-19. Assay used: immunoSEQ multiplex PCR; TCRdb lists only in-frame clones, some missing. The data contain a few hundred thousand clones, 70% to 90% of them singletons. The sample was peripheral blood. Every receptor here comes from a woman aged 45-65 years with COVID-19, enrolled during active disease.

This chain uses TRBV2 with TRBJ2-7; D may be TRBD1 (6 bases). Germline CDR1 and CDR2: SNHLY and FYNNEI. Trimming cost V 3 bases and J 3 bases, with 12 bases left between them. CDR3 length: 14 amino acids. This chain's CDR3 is CASSEFSRGYEQYF. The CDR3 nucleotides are TGTGCCAGCAGTGAGTTTAGCAGGGGCTACGAGCAGTACTTC.

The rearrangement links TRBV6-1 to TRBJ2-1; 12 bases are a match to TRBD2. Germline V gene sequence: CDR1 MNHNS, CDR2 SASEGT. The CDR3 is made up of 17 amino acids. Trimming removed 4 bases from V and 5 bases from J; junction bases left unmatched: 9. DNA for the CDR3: TGTGCCAGCAGTGGACCAAAAACTAGCGGGGGGCACAATGAGCAGTTCTTC. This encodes CASSGPKTSGGHNEQFF.